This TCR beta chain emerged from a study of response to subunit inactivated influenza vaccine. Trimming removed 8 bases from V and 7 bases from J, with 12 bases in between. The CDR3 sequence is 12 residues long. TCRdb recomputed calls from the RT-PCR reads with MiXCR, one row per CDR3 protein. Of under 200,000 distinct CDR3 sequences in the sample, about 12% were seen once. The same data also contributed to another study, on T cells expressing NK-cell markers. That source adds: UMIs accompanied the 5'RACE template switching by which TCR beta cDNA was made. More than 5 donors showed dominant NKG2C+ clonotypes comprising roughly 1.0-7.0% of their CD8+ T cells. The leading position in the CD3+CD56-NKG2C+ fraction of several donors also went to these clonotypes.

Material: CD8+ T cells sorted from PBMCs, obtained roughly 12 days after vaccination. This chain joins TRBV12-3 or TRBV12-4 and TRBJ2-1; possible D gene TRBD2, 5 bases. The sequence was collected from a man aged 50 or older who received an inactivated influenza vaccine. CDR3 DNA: TGTGCCAGCTCGGGAATATGGAATGAGCAGTTCTTC. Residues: CASSGIWNEQFF.